This T cell receptor beta chain was identified in a study of cytomegalovirus exposure and HLA in healthy donors. Germline V CDR1 and CDR2: LGHNA, YNFKEQ. This CDR3 contains 15 residues. V lost 5 bases to trimming and J lost 4 bases, with 17 bases between them. Using immunoSEQ multiplex PCR, the repertoire was profiled, and TCRdb retains in-frame clones only, with some absent. The sample records about 330,000 clones, about 90% being singletons. The TCR comes from a woman in her twenties or thirties in good health and CMV-seropositive. The sequenced sample consisted of PBMCs. This chain connects TRBV4-2 to TRBJ1-1; possibly TRBD1 for D (6 bases). CDR3 amino acids: CASSSYWTEGTEAFF. Here the CDR3 DNA reads TGTGCCAGCAGCTCATACTGGACAGAAGGCACTGAAGCTTTCTTT.